Listed here are 22 T cell receptor beta chains from one sample, sequenced in a study of beta chain features in type 1 diabetes (dated by TCRdb to the late 2010s). The method was the immunoSEQ multiplex PCR assay. The High Capacity cDNA Reverse Transcription Kit was used to reverse transcribe all of the isolated RNA, meaning that expressed TCRB transcripts were what got sequenced. TCRdb provides this immuneACCESS table in a form limited to in-frame rearrangements. Some clones are lacking; in checked studies, under half of them reflect an unresolved V gene, and why the rest are absent is not known. Present in this sample are 300,000 to 350,000 clones, around 9% of which were seen just once. 1% of the sample lies in the top ten. Antigen specificity for these receptors is unknown. Study-level results and caveats: Type 1 diabetes patients showed a moderate but significant shortening of TCRB CDR3 length in all four CD4+ subsets.

The sequencing input was central memory CD4+ T cells from blood. These receptors were obtained from a man under 40 with type 1 diabetes.

This clone was seen a handful of times. The gene calls are TRBV9 and TRBJ2-1; D might be TRBD2 (6 bases). The ends were cut back, 4 bases at V and 12 bases at J, with 26 bases in the middle. The germline gives CDR1 SGDLS, CDR2 YYNGEE. This CDR3 region has 16 residues. In nucleotides, the CDR3 is TGTGCCAGCAGCACGGAGACCGGGACTCCCGGGGGAGGGCAGTTCTTC. Amino acids: CASSTETGTPGGGQFF.

The V call is TRBV6-1, the J call TRBJ2-1, with D perhaps TRBD1 (5 bases). The CDR3 sequence is 16 residues long. From germline, CDR1 is MNHNS and CDR2 SASEGT. Trimming took 0 bases from V and 0 from J, leaving 9 bases between them. DNA of the CDR3: TGTGCCAGCAGTGAAGCGCAGGGTAGCTCCTACAATGAGCAGTTCTTC. Translation: CASSEAQGSSYNEQFF.

In its sample, this clone was seen a few times. CDR3 sequence reads: CASSFHTGELFF. The CDR3 DNA is TGTGCCAGCAGCTTCCACACCGGGGAGCTGTTTTTT. The rearrangement joins TRBV7-9 to TRBJ2-2; D ambiguous. This CDR3 contains 12 residues. With 3 bases removed from V and 3 bases from J, the gap between germline ends came to 2 bases. Looked up from germline, CDR1 is SEHNR and CDR2 is FQNEAQ (reference sequence).

This clone was observed a few times. CDR3 region: CASSEWGTGVTEQYF. The DNA for the CDR3 is TGTGCCAGCAGTGAGTGGGGGACAGGGGTGACCGAGCAGTACTTC. The genes are TRBV6-1 and TRBJ2-7; 10 positions agree with TRBD1. Germline values: CDR1 MNHNS, CDR2 SASEGT. CDR3 length equals 15 residues. The J segment lost 6 bases and the V segment lost 3 bases, leaving 8 bases of the junction unmatched.

This clone turned up a few times. The chain carries TRBV2 and TRBJ1-1; the D gene is possibly TRBD1 (6 bases). In germline, CDR1 is SNHLY, CDR2 FYNNEI. V shed 4 bases and J shed 11 bases, with 17 bases lying between them. CDR3 length: 13 residues. The CDR3 is CASSGQAEGQAFF. The CDR3 DNA follows: TGTGCCAGCAGTGGACAGGCTGAAGGACAGGCTTTCTTT.

V is TRBV28 and J is TRBJ2-5; tentative D call: TRBD1 (7 bases). The CDR3 length is 12 residues. V gave up 8 bases and J gave up 5 bases, with 12 bases separating them. The germline V gene has CDR1 MDHEN and CDR2 SYDVKM. Here the CDR3 DNA reads TGTGCCAGCGTACAGGGGAGGGAGACCCAGTACTTC. Encoded protein: CASVQGRETQYF.

This clone was detected a few times. V is TRBV5-6 and J is TRBJ2-3, with D possibly matching TRBD2 (6 bases). CDR3 length equals 15 residues. Germline values: CDR1 SGHDT, CDR2 YYEEEE. V was pared by 4 bases and J by 3 bases, with 15 bases between. As DNA, the CDR3 is TGTGCCAGCAGCGTTGTGGGACTGGGGACAGATACGCAGTATTTT. This sequence encodes CASSVVGLGTDTQYF.

The chain couples TRBV7-9 to TRBJ1-4; D unresolved. The CDR3 covers 15 residues. The germline V gene has CDR1 SEHNR and CDR2 FQNEAQ (reference sequence). The ends were cut back, 0 bases at V and 7 bases at J, with 12 bases in the middle. The CDR3 nucleotides are TGTGCCAGCAGCTTAGCGAGCCCCTCTACTGAAAAACTGTTTTTT. It encodes CASSLASPSTEKLFF.

The rearrangement links TRBV2 to TRBJ2-3; 9 positions agree with TRBD2. From germline, CDR1 is SNHLY and CDR2 FYNNEI. The CDR3 length is 15 residues. V was pared by 7 bases and J by 12 bases, with 17 bases of the junction left unmatched. In DNA form, the CDR3 reads TGTGCCAGCAAGCCCGGCGGGGGGGCCAACGAGGAACAGTATTTT. As protein: CASKPGGGANEEQYF.

This clone appeared a few times. The chain joins TRBV2 to TRBJ2-5; D uncertain. Trimming removed 5 bases at V and 1 base at J, with 11 bases between. CDR3 size: 14 residues. Germline CDR1 and CDR2: SNHLY and FYNNEI. As DNA, the CDR3 is TGTGCCAGCAGTCCCGACACTGTCCAAGAGACCCAGTACTTC. Its protein product is CASSPDTVQETQYF.

This clone was counted between two and nine times. The rearrangement uses TRBV9 and TRBJ1-2; D not certain. Trimming pared 3 bases from V and 5 bases from J, leaving 14 bases between. CDR1 and CDR2 (germline): SGDLS, YYNGEE. CDR3 size: 14 residues. DNA of the CDR3: TGTGCCAGCAGCGGGACGGAGTACCTATATGGCTACACCTTC. It specifies CASSGTEYLYGYTF.

This chain connects TRBV7-2 to TRBJ2-3, with TRBD1 matching 8 bases. The CDR3 is 14 residues long. The V gene's germline CDR1 is SGHTA and CDR2 FQGNSA. Losses at the gene ends were 5 bases for V and 3 bases for J; bases not matched to a gene: 4. The CDR3 DNA is TGTGCCAGCAGCCCCGGACAGGGAACAGATACGCAGTATTTT. Amino acids: CASSPGQGTDTQYF.

Only a few counts were recorded for this clone. The chain combines TRBV7-2 with TRBJ2-5; TRBD2 matches 9 bases. Germline V gene sequence: CDR1 SGHTA, CDR2 FQGNSA. CDR3 length equals 16 residues. With V trimmed by 2 bases and J by 2 bases, 6 bases remained unmatched. The CDR3 DNA is TGTGCCAGCAGCTTACTCGGCCTAGCGGGGCAAGAGACCCAGTACTTC. It codes for CASSLLGLAGQETQYF.

A few counts support this clone. The rearrangement joins TRBV12-5 to TRBJ2-3; 10 bases agree with TRBD2. CDR1 LGHNT and CDR2 FRNRAP come from the germline V gene. J was trimmed by 6 bases and V by 6 bases; bases with no gene match: 12. The CDR3 is 16 residues long. The CDR3 nucleotides are TGTGCTAGTGGCCCCGGACTAGCGGAGCCGGGGGATACGCAGTATTTT. This gives the protein CASGPGLAEPGDTQYF.

This clone was seen a handful of times. With a much larger clone just one base away, this may be a read error. The rearrangement uses TRBV4-1 and TRBJ1-5; D possibly corresponds to TRBD1 (5 bases). The CDR3 is 15 residues long. With 0 bases removed from V and 5 bases from J, the gap between germline ends came to 11 bases. Germline loops: CDR1 MGHRA, CDR2 YSYEKL. The CDR3 DNA reads TGCGCCAGCAGCCAAGATCCCGGGGGTGATCAGCCCCAGCATTTT. Protein: CASSQDPGGDQPQHF.

This clone showed up just a few times. This chain links TRBV15 with TRBJ2-7; 7 bases line up with TRBD1. V gave up 5 bases and J gave up 2 bases; unmatched junction bases: 12. CDR3 size: 16 residues. The germline gives CDR1 LNHNV, CDR2 YYDKDF (reference sequence). The CDR3 DNA reads as TGTGCCACCAGCGCACGACAGGGCGAAGGGCCCTACGAGCAGTACTTC. Protein: CATSARQGEGPYEQYF. The whole variable domain, remainder taken from reference TRBV15 and TRBJ2-7, is DAMVIQNPRYQVTQFGKPVTLSCSQTLNHNVMYWYQQKSSQAPKLLFHYYDKDFNNEADTPDNFQSRRPNTSFCFLDIRSPGLGDTAMYLCATSARQGEGPYEQYFGPGTRLTVT.

The sample holds a few counts of this clone. The chain joins TRBV9 to TRBJ2-5, with D unresolved. The CDR3 is made up of 15 amino acids. Trimming took off 3 bases at V and 7 bases at J, with 19 bases between the two ends. Germline values: CDR1 SGDLS, CDR2 YYNGEE. The CDR3 bases are TGTGCCAGCAGCGCTCAGACCGGGCCCCTCGGGACCCAGTACTTC. Translation: CASSAQTGPLGTQYF. The whole variable domain, remainder taken from reference TRBV9 and TRBJ2-5, is DSGVTQTPKHLITATGQRVTLRCSPRSGDLSVYWYQQSLDQGLQFLIQYYNGEERAKGNILERFSAQQFPDLHSELNLSSLELGDSALYFCASSAQTGPLGTQYFGPGTRLLVL.

This chain links TRBV6-1 with TRBJ1-5; perhaps TRBD1 as D (6 bases). CDR1 MNHNS and CDR2 SASEGT come from the germline V gene. CDR3 length: 12 amino acids. The V and J ends lost 6 bases and 7 bases respectively, with 10 bases between them. Here the CDR3 DNA reads TGTGCCAGCAGACAGGGCTCGCAGCCCCAGCATTTT. Translation gives CASRQGSQPQHF.

In its sample, this clone was seen a few times. This rearrangement joins TRBV9 to TRBJ1-3; the D gene is possibly TRBD1 (5 bases). Trimming removed 0 bases from V and 0 bases from J, with 13 bases in between. This CDR3 comprises 17 residues. Germline V CDR1 and CDR2: SGDLS, YYNGEE. CDR3 in DNA: TGTGCCAGCAGCGTAGGTCCAGTGGGGACCTCTGGAAACACCATATATTTT. Protein: CASSVGPVGTSGNTIYF.

This clone was picked up a small number of times. The sample has other DNA sequences that encode this CDR3 too. The chain has TRBV29-1 and TRBJ2-5, with unresolved D. V gave up 4 bases and J gave up 2 bases, with 8 bases separating them. The germline V gene encodes CDR1 SQVTM and CDR2 ANQGSEA. The CDR3 is 12 amino acids. The CDR3 DNA is TGCAGCGTTGTAGCCCAGCAAGAGACCCAGTACTTC. It is translated as CSVVAQQETQYF.

V usage is TRBV5-1 and J usage is TRBJ2-3; D remains ambiguous. The CDR3 totals 14 residues. In germline, CDR1 is SGHRS, CDR2 YFSETQ. The V end lost 5 bases, the J end lost 0 bases, and 10 bases lay between the germline ends. The CDR3 DNA is TGCGCCAGCAGTGAGGCTAGGAGCACAGATACGCAGTATTTT. It encodes CASSEARSTDTQYF.

The V and J genes are TRBV7-5 and TRBJ1-1; TRBD1 is taken as the D call from the table, unchecked against the DNA. TRBV7-5 is deemed a pseudogene. CDR3 length: 12 amino acids. The CDR3 sequence: CARSLAIREAFF. In nucleotides, the CDR3 is TGTGCCAGAAGCTTAGCTATCAGGGAAGCTTTCTTT.